This record covers a single T cell receptor (beta chain). Its specificity is unknown. The CDR3 spans 17 residues. The V gene's germline CDR1 is MNHEY and CDR2 SMNVEV (reference sequence). V lost 3 bases and J lost 0; bases outside the gene matches: 9. This sample is part of a study of shared clonotypes between healthy human individuals. Findings and limits, study-wide: Naive subsets generally exceeded memory subsets in estimated richness.

Generated by immunoSEQ multiplex PCR, the TCRdb table keeps only in-frame clones and is missing some. Of 2 million to 2.5 million clones in the sample, less than 95% were seen once. The clonotype was recovered from a man younger than 35 in good health. Some clones in this sample may be carry-over from other donors' samples. The sample consisted of naive CD4+ T cells from PBMCs. Subset indicated: CD45RA+ positively selected. The genes are TRBV27 and TRBJ2-5; 8 bases agree with TRBD2. The CDR3 loop is CASSFRVVAGHQETQYF. DNA for the CDR3: TGTGCCAGCAGTTTCAGGGTGGTAGCGGGGCACCAAGAGACCCAGTACTTC.